This TCR beta chain is drawn from a study of T-cell reconstitution after alpha-beta-depleted transplantation in children. This clonotype was seen more than once but under ten times. Its antigen is as yet unknown. The CDR3 extends over 14 amino acids. CDR1 is DFQATT and CDR2 is SNEGSKA in the germline V gene (reference sequence). Trimming stripped 2 bases from V and 7 bases from J, with 15 bases between. Overall study results and limits: It was newly produced T cells that mostly accounted for T-cell counts and diversity one year after transplant. Some patients owed their high day-60 TCRbeta diversity to surviving recipient T cells and thymic progenitors. At around two months after transplant, the alpha-beta T cells were reportedly derived from several hundred expanded clones that came from non-depleted graft cells.

Preparation of the TCRbeta library used unique molecular identifiers. From the PCR reads, TCRdb called clonotypes with MiXCR, one entry per CDR3 protein. Among under 250,000 distinct CDR3 sequences listed, roughly 7.1% were seen once. The origin of this receptor is a boy younger than 10 with acute lymphoblastic leukemia, due to receive a stem cell transplant. This sequence joins TRBV20-1 and TRBJ1-5; possibly TRBD1 for D (6 bases). This specimen consisted of PBMCs, obtained before TCRalphabeta/CD19-depleted stem cell transplant. CDR3 bases: TGCAGTGCTAGATCGGGCCAGGGGTTCCAGCCCCAGCATTTT. Its protein is CSARSGQGFQPQHF.